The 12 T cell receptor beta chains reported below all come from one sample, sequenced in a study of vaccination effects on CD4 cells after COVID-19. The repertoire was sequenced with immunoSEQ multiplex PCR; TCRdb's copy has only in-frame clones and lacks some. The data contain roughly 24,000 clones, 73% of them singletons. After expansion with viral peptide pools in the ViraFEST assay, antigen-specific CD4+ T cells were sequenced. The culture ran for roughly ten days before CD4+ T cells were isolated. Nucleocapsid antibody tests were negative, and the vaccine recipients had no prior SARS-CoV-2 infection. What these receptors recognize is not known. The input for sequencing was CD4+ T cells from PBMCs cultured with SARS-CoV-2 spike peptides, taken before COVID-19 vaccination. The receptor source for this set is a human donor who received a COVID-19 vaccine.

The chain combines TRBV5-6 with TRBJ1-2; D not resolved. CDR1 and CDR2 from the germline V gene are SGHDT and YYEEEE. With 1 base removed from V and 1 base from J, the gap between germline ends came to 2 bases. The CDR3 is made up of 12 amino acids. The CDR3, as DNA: TGTGCCAGCAGCTTGAATAACTATGGCTACACCTTC. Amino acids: CASSLNNYGYTF.

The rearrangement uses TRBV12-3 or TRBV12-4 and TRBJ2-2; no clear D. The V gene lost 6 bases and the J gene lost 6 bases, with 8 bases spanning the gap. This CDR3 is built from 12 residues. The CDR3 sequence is CASRTPPGELFF. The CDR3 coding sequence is TGTGCCAGCAGGACACCTCCCGGGGAGCTGTTTTTT.

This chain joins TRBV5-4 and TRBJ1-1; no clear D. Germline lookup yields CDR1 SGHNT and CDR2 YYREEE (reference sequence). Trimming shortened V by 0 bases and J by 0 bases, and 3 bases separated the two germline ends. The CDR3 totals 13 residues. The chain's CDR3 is CASSLGVNTEAFF. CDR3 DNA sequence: TGTGCCAGCAGCTTGGGGGTGAACACTGAAGCTTTCTTT.

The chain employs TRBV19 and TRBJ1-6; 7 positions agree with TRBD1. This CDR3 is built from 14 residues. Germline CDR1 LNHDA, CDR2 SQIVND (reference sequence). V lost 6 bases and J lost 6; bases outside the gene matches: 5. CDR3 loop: CASSPTGFNSPLHF. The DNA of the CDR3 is TGTGCCAGTAGCCCGACAGGGTTTAATTCACCCCTCCACTTT.

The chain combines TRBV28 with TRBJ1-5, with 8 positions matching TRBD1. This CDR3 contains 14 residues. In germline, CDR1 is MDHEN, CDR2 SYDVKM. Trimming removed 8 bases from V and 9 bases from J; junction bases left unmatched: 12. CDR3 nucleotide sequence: TGTGCCAGCCGGCCACAGGGGGAAAGTTCGCCCCAGCATTTT. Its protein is CASRPQGESSPQHF.

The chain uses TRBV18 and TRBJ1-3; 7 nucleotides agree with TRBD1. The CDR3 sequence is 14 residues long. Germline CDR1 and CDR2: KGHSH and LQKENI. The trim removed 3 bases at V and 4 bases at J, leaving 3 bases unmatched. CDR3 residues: CASSPPGQGNTIYF. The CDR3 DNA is TGTGCCAGCTCACCTCCGGGACAGGGAAACACCATATATTTT.

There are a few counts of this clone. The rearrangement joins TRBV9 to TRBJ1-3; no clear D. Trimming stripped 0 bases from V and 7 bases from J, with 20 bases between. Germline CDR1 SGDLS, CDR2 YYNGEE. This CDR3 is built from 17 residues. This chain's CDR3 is CASSVVPKPGTRNTIYF. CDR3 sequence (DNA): TGTGCCAGCAGCGTAGTTCCTAAACCCGGAACACGGAACACCATATATTTT. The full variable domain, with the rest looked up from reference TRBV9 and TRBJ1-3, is DSGVTQTPKHLITATGQRVTLRCSPRSGDLSVYWYQQSLDQGLQFLIQYYNGEERAKGNILERFSAQQFPDLHSELNLSSLELGDSALYFCASSVVPKPGTRNTIYFGEGSWLTVV.

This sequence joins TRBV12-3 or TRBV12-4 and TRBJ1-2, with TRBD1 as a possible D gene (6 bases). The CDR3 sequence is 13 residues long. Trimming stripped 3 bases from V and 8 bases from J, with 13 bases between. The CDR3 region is CASSLAQGLGYTF. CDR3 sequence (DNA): TGTGCCAGCAGTTTGGCCCAGGGGCTCGGCTACACCTTC.

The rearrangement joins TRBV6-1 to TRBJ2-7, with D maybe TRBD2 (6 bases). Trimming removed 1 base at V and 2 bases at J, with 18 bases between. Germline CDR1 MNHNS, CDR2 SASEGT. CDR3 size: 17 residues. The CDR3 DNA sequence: TGTGCCAGCAGTGAAGATCCCGGAGGGAGCCCACCCTACGAGCAGTACTTC. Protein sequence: CASSEDPGGSPPYEQYF.

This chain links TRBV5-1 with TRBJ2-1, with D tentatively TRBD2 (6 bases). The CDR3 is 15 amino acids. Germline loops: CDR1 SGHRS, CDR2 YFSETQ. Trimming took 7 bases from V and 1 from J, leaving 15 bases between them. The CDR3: CASETSGLSYNEQFF. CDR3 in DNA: TGCGCCAGCGAAACCAGCGGGCTGTCCTACAATGAGCAGTTCTTC.

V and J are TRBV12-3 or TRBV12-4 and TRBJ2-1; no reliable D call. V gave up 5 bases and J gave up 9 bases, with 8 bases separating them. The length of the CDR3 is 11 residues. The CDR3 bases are TGTGCCAGCAGTCAAAAGAGTGAGCAGTTCTTC. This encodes CASSQKSEQFF.

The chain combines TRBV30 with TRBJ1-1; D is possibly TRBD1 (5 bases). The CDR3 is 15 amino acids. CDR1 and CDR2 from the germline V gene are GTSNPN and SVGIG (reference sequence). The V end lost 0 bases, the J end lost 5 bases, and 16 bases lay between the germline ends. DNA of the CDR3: TGTGCCTGGAGTGTAACGGCTTGGGGGAGTACTGAAGCTTTCTTT. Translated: CAWSVTAWGSTEAFF.